The rows below give T cell receptor beta chains drawn from one sample of a study of blood T cell repertoires in COVID-19. Profiled with immunoSEQ multiplex PCR; TCRdb holds only in-frame clones, not every one. Among just over 250,000 clones listed, more than 70% were seen once. The sample was peripheral blood. The origin of the receptors is a woman in her forties or fifties with acute or convalescent COVID-19. The CDR3 runs from the conserved cysteine through the conserved F or W. The D gene is left open where the match is weak. A clone size is listed for some rows: how often the clone was seen (once, few, many), or a class if it is expanded.

V gene,J gene,clone size,D gene,CDR3 protein,CDR3 DNA
TRBV28,TRBJ1-5,-,-,CASSLGGGTSQPQHF,TGTGCCAGCAGTTTAGGGGGGGGCACAAGTCAGCCCCAGCATTTT
TRBV5-1,TRBJ2-3,-,-,CASSFLSDTQYF,TGCGCCAGCAGTTTCCTTTCAGATACGCAGTATTTT
TRBV19,TRBJ1-5,-,-,CASSMGARSNQPQHF,TGTGCCAGTAGTATGGGGGCACGGAGCAATCAGCCCCAGCATTTT
TRBV11-3,TRBJ1-3,-,TRBD1,CARRQGRDLSGNTIYF,TGTGCCAGAAGACAGGGTCGGGACCTCTCTGGAAACACCATATATTTT
TRBV3-1/TRBV3-2,TRBJ2-1,once,TRBD2,CASRGSGAYNEQFF,TGTGCCAGCAGGGGTAGCGGGGCATACAATGAGCAGTTCTTC
TRBV11-2,TRBJ2-6,once,-,CASSLASSSGANVLTF,TGTGCCAGCAGTCTAGCGAGTAGCTCTGGGGCCAACGTCCTGACTTTC
TRBV24-1,TRBJ2-2,-,-,CATSDLGPSENTGELFF,TGTGCCACCAGTGATTTAGGTCCTAGCGAGAACACCGGGGAGCTGTTTTTT
TRBV27,TRBJ2-2,-,-,CASSYSTGELFF,TGTGCCAGCAGCTACTCCACCGGGGAGCTGTTTTTT
TRBV28,TRBJ1-4,-,-,CASSLGLGGKLFF,TGTGCCAGCAGTTTAGGCCTTGGAGGGAAACTGTTTTTT
TRBV9,TRBJ2-7,-,-,CASSVRGGYEQYF,TGTGCCAGCAGCGTTAGGGGTGGCTACGAGCAGTACTTC
TRBV29-1,TRBJ2-1,-,TRBD2,CSVRGGGPYNEQFF,TGCAGCGTCCGGGGGGGAGGGCCGTACAATGAGCAGTTCTTC
TRBV4-1,TRBJ2-2,few,TRBD2,CASSREGLAGVNTGELFF,TGCGCCAGCAGTAGAGAGGGACTAGCGGGAGTAAACACCGGGGAGCTGTTTTTT
TRBV3-1/TRBV3-2,TRBJ2-1,-,TRBD2,CASSPTSGEQFF,TGTGCCAGCAGCCCAACTAGCGGTGAGCAGTTCTTC
TRBV5-1,TRBJ2-3,many,TRBD2,CASVRGGSTDTQYF,TGCGCCAGCGTCCGCGGGGGGAGCACAGATACGCAGTATTTT
TRBV28,TRBJ1-2,-,TRBD1,CASILGGRGDYGYTF,TGTGCCAGCATCCTAGGGGGCAGGGGAGACTATGGCTACACCTTC
TRBV28,TRBJ2-7,once,-,CASSLTGAYEQYF,TGTGCCAGCAGTTTGACGGGGGCCTACGAGCAGTACTTC
TRBV4-1,TRBJ1-5,-,-,CASSQDHYQPQHF,TGCGCCAGCAGCCAAGATCATTATCAGCCCCAGCATTTT
TRBV5-1,TRBJ2-1,-,TRBD1,CASSKDRYNEQFF,TGCGCCAGCAGCAAGGACAGGTACAATGAGCAGTTCTTC
TRBV6-2/TRBV6-3,TRBJ1-2,-,-,CASSLPGGIYGYTF,TGTGCCAGCAGTTTACCCGGGGGGATCTATGGCTACACCTTC
TRBV28,TRBJ1-3,-,-,CASSLIDISGNTIYF,TGTGCCAGCAGTTTAATTGACATCTCTGGAAACACCATATATTTT
TRBV5-6,TRBJ1-5,-,-,CASSFSTGFNQPQHF,TGTGCCAGCAGCTTTTCTACAGGGTTCAATCAGCCCCAGCATTTT
TRBV20-1,TRBJ2-5,-,-,CSAFNIETQYF,TGCAGTGCTTTTAATATAGAGACCCAGTACTTC
TRBV28,TRBJ2-1,few,TRBD2,CASSPRLAGVDEQFF,TGTGCCAGCAGTCCCCGACTAGCGGGAGTGGATGAGCAGTTCTTC
TRBV19,TRBJ1-5,-,TRBD1,CASSTNPDRRNQPQHF,TGTGCCAGTAGTACAAACCCGGACAGGCGCAATCAGCCCCAGCATTTT
TRBV24-1,TRBJ2-3,-,TRBD1,CATSGTGSADTQYF,TGTGCCACCAGCGGGACAGGGAGCGCAGATACGCAGTATTTT
TRBV19,TRBJ2-1,-,TRBD2,CASSRRLAGNNEQFF,TGTGCCAGTAGTAGGAGGCTAGCGGGCAACAATGAGCAGTTCTTC
TRBV10-1,TRBJ1-5,-,-,CASSGPGGNQPQHF,TGCGCCAGCAGTGGGCCAGGGGGCAATCAGCCCCAGCATTTT
TRBV4-1,TRBJ2-3,-,-,CASSRAGDTQYF,TGCGCCAGCAGCCGGGCAGGGGATACGCAGTATTTT
TRBV7-2,TRBJ1-1,-,TRBD1,CASSYNRGTEAFF,TGTGCCAGCAGCTACAACAGGGGCACTGAAGCTTTCTTT
TRBV11-2,TRBJ1-2,-,TRBD1,CASSLGRGHGYTF,TGTGCCAGCAGCCTGGGCAGGGGGCATGGCTACACCTTC
TRBV10-3,TRBJ2-1,-,TRBD1,CAISENKGGEVNEQFF,TGTGCCATCAGTGAGAATAAAGGGGGCGAGGTGAATGAGCAGTTCTTC
TRBV24-1,TRBJ2-2,-,TRBD2,CATSVPSGAGELFF,TGTGCCACCAGTGTACCAAGCGGGGCCGGGGAGCTGTTTTTT
TRBV5-8,TRBJ1-5,-,-,CASSLKEMNQPQHF,TGTGCCAGCAGCCTCAAGGAGATGAATCAGCCCCAGCATTTT